These 30 T cell receptor beta chains share one sample of origin, sequenced in a study of cytomegalovirus exposure and HLA in healthy donors. Primers: 60 Vbeta forward and 13 Jbeta reverse. TCRdb's copy holds only in-frame clones and misses some; the assay was immunoSEQ multiplex PCR. The sample shows some 130,000 clones, roughly 80% of them seen only once. The sample comprised PBMCs. These TCRs come from a man younger than 40 in good health and CMV-seronegative.

The chain links TRBV7-9 to TRBJ2-7; TRBD2 might be the D (6 bases). The CDR3 sequence is 14 residues long. V was cut by 5 bases and J by 5 bases, with 16 bases left in between. Germline CDR1 SEHNR, CDR2 FQNEAQ (reference sequence). The CDR3 protein is CASSLGLRFDEQYF. CDR3 nucleotides: TGTGCCAGCAGCCTGGGACTCCGATTCGACGAGCAGTACTTC.

The chain recombines TRBV7-9 with TRBJ1-1; D is possibly TRBD1 (5 bases). The CDR3 runs 14 residues. CDR1 and CDR2 (germline): SEHNR, FQNEAQ (reference sequence). V gave up 5 bases and J gave up 0 bases, with 10 bases separating them. The CDR3 loop reads CASSETVMNTEAFF. CDR3 sequence (DNA): TGTGCCAGCAGCGAGACAGTCATGAACACTGAAGCTTTCTTT.

The chain recombines TRBV9 with TRBJ2-7; D is possibly TRBD1 (6 bases). CDR3 length: 16 amino acids. Germline loops: CDR1 SGDLS, CDR2 YYNGEE. Trimming left V 0 bases short and J 1 base short, with 14 bases between. Here the CDR3 reads CASSVGGTQGSYEQYF. The CDR3 region has the DNA TGTGCCAGCAGCGTAGGGGGAACGCAGGGGTCCTACGAGCAGTACTTC.

This chain uses TRBV5-1 with TRBJ2-3; no clear D. The CDR3 is 13 amino acids. Germline V gene sequence: CDR1 SGHRS, CDR2 YFSETQ. Trimming took off 0 bases at V and 5 bases at J, with 7 bases between the two ends. This chain's CDR3 is CASSLDRQDTQYF. For the CDR3, the DNA is TGCGCCAGCAGCTTGGACAGACAAGATACGCAGTATTTT.

This clone turned up a few times. V is TRBV28 and J is TRBJ1-1, with TRBD1 matching over 10 bases. The CDR3 extends over 18 amino acids. The V gene's germline CDR1 is MDHEN and CDR2 SYDVKM. After removal of 8 bases from V and 0 bases from J, the junction contained 15 bases not matched to a gene. CDR3 amino acids: CASASPEGQGYVNTEAFF. The CDR3 nucleotides read TGTGCCAGCGCCTCCCCCGAGGGACAGGGGTATGTGAACACTGAAGCTTTCTTT.

This clone was seen only once. This chain uses TRBV27 with TRBJ2-1; D is uncertain. The CDR3 sequence is 15 residues long. With 5 bases removed from V and 3 bases from J, the gap between germline ends came to 14 bases. The germline V gene has CDR1 MNHEY and CDR2 SMNVEV (reference sequence). The CDR3 region has the DNA TGTGCCAGCAGTCCCCTGCCGACTCGCTACAATGAGCAGTTCTTC. It is translated as CASSPLPTRYNEQFF.

This chain uses TRBV18 with TRBJ2-2, with 8 bases identical to TRBD2. The CDR3 totals 15 residues. Germline CDR1 and CDR2: KGHSH and LQKENI. V shed 3 bases, J shed 3 bases, and the junction held 3 bases outside the gene matches. The DNA for the CDR3 is TGTGCCAGCTCACCTAGCGGGGTTTACACCGGGGAGCTGTTTTTT. It specifies CASSPSGVYTGELFF. The variable domain in full, completed from reference TRBV18 and TRBJ2-2, reads NAGVMQNPRHLVRRRGQEARLRCSPMKGHSHVYWYRQLPEEGLKFMVYLQKENIIDESGMPKERFSAEFPKEGPSILRIQQVVRGDSAAYFCASSPSGVYTGELFFGEGSRLTVL.

The V and J genes are TRBV18 and TRBJ2-7, with 7 bases aligning to TRBD1. J lost 0 bases, V lost 6 bases, and 8 bases had no gene match. This CDR3 has 15 residues. The V gene's germline CDR1 is KGHSH and CDR2 LQKENI. Written as DNA, the CDR3 is TGTGCCAGCTCGCCCGGGACAGTGAGCTCCTACGAGCAGTACTTC. It specifies CASSPGTVSSYEQYF.

The chain combines TRBV11-3 with TRBJ2-2; D gene unclear. V lost 3 bases to trimming and J lost 0 bases, with 8 bases between them. Germline-derived CDR1 and CDR2 are SGHNT and YENEEA. This CDR3 comprises 15 residues. The CDR3 coding sequence is TGTGCCAGCAGCTTTCGCGGTACGAACACCGGGGAGCTGTTTTTT. Residues: CASSFRGTNTGELFF.

This chain links TRBV4-2 with TRBJ2-5; the match to TRBD2 covers 13 bases. Germline CDR1 LGHNA, CDR2 YNFKEQ. V was pared by 4 bases and J by 5 bases, with 10 bases of the junction left unmatched. The CDR3 is 17 amino acids. For the CDR3, the DNA is TGTGCCAGCAGCCGCCTGACTAGCGGGAGGAGGGTCGAGACCCAGTACTTC. It encodes CASSRLTSGRRVETQYF.

V and J are TRBV19 and TRBJ2-5; no firm D call. V was trimmed by 6 bases and J by 1 base, leaving 9 bases between them. CDR1 and CDR2 (germline): LNHDA, SQIVND (reference sequence). The CDR3 runs 13 residues. CDR3 in DNA: TGTGCCAGTAGGGGCCTAAGCCAAGAGACCCAGTACTTC. Translated, it gives CASRGLSQETQYF. The complete variable domain, with remaining parts taken from reference TRBV19 and TRBJ2-5, reads DGGITQSPKYLFRKEGQNVTLSCEQNLNHDAMYWYRQDPGQGLRLIYYSQIVNDFQKGDIAEGYSVSREKKESFPLTVTSAQKNPTAFYLCASRGLSQETQYFGPGTRLLVL.

V usage is TRBV27 and J usage is TRBJ2-1; 10 bases are shared with TRBD2. The CDR3 totals 17 residues. The germline gives CDR1 MNHEY, CDR2 SMNVEV (reference sequence). V gave up 6 bases and J gave up 4 bases; unmatched junction bases: 12. The CDR3 nucleotides read TGTGCCAGCAGAACTCGACCGGGACTAGCGATTTACAATGAGCAGTTCTTC. This codes for CASRTRPGLAIYNEQFF.

This clone was counted between two and nine times. The V call is TRBV6-1, the J call TRBJ2-7; 7 bases match TRBD2. The CDR3 sequence is 15 residues long. Germline CDR1 and CDR2: MNHNS and SASEGT. Trimming at V came to 1 base and at J to 3 bases, leaving 6 bases not matched to a gene. This CDR3 reads CASSEGEGPYYEQYF. For the CDR3, the DNA is TGTGCCAGCAGTGAAGGGGAGGGACCCTACTACGAGCAGTACTTC.

The chain carries TRBV7-2 and TRBJ2-7; weak D call: TRBD2 (6 bases). V was trimmed by 5 bases and J by 0 bases, leaving 14 bases between them. This CDR3 has 15 residues. The germline V gene encodes CDR1 SGHTA and CDR2 FQGNSA. The CDR3 DNA reads TGTGCCAGCAGCCGCTCCGCGGGAAGCTCCTACGAGCAGTACTTC. It specifies CASSRSAGSSYEQYF. The whole variable domain, remainder taken from reference TRBV7-2 and TRBJ2-7, is GAGVSQSPSNKVTEKGKDVELRCDPISGHTALYWYRQSLGQGLEFLIYFQGNSAPDKSGLPSDRFSAERTGGSVSTLTIQRTQQEDSAVYLCASSRSAGSSYEQYFGPGTRLTVT.

The rearrangement joins TRBV6-5 to TRBJ1-1, with D possibly matching TRBD1 (6 bases). The V end lost 4 bases, the J end lost 7 bases, and 16 bases lay between the germline ends. CDR1 and CDR2 from the germline V gene are MNHEY and SVGAGI. The CDR3 has 14 amino acids. The CDR3 protein is CASSSGAGAGEAFF. CDR3 bases: TGTGCCAGCAGTTCCGGCGCAGGGGCTGGTGAAGCTTTCTTT.

This clone is a singleton in its sample. CDR3: CASSSSGRAGEQFF. CDR3 DNA sequence: TGTGCCAGTAGTAGTAGCGGGAGGGCCGGTGAGCAGTTCTTC. This chain connects TRBV19 to TRBJ2-1, with 11 bases identical to TRBD2. This CDR3 is built from 14 residues. CDR1 and CDR2 (germline): LNHDA, SQIVND (reference sequence). With V trimmed by 4 bases and J by 9 bases, 5 bases remained unmatched.

The chain links TRBV5-6 to TRBJ2-4, with 9 positions matching TRBD2. The CDR3 totals 15 residues. Germline-derived CDR1 and CDR2 are SGHDT and YYEEEE. The V and J ends lost 3 bases and 6 bases, in that order; junction bases with no gene match: 7. The DNA of the CDR3 is TGTGCCAGCAGCTCCTTAGCGGGAGCGGGAAACATTCAGTACTTC. Its protein product is CASSSLAGAGNIQYF.

The genes are TRBV9 and TRBJ2-7; tentative D call: TRBD1 (5 bases). The CDR3 has 15 residues. Trimming removed 3 bases at V and 5 bases at J, with 18 bases between. Germline V gene data show CDR1 as SGDLS and CDR2 as YYNGEE. CDR3 DNA sequence: TGTGCCAGCAGCGGGTCGATGTGGGGCAACAACGAGCAGTACTTC. This sequence encodes CASSGSMWGNNEQYF.

This chain connects TRBV7-3 to TRBJ2-1; the D gene is possibly TRBD2 (6 bases). The CDR3 spans 15 residues. With 1 base removed from V and 5 bases from J, the gap between germline ends came to 12 bases. From germline, CDR1 is SGHTA and CDR2 FQGTGA. The CDR3, as DNA: TGTGCCAGCAGCTTAATGGCGGGACTGGACAATGAGCAGTTCTTC. It yields the protein CASSLMAGLDNEQFF.

The chain joins TRBV7-3 to TRBJ2-3; D is possibly TRBD2 (5 bases). Trimming took 4 bases from V and 7 from J, leaving 18 bases between them. The CDR3 consists of 15 residues. Germline V gene data show CDR1 as SGHTA and CDR2 as FQGTGA. CDR3 region: CASSSFPGEIYTQYF. The DNA for the CDR3 is TGTGCCAGCAGCTCATTTCCCGGGGAAATCTATACGCAGTATTTT.

This clone was seen more than once but under ten times. The junction differs from germline at one of its ends, possibly a read error. This chain uses TRBV10-3 with TRBJ1-1, with D perhaps matching TRBD1 (6 bases). Germline V gene lookup returns CDR1 ENHRY and CDR2 SYGVKD. The CDR3 runs to 11 residues. The CDR3 DNA sequence: TGTGCCATCAGTGAAACAGGGTCCCCCCTGTTT. Its translation is CAISETGSPLF.

Here the CDR3 DNA reads TGTGCCAGCAGCTTGGGGTTACGTGGCGGTCTAGCGGGAGGGGAGACCCAGTACTTC. This translates into CASSLGLRGGLAGGETQYF. The rearrangement links TRBV11-2 to TRBJ2-5; TRBD2 agrees at 12 bases. Germline V lookup: CDR1 SGHAT, CDR2 FQNNGV. The J segment lost 5 bases and the V segment lost 3 bases, leaving 16 bases of the junction unmatched. The CDR3 extends over 19 amino acids.

The chain links TRBV7-8 to TRBJ1-4; 7 bases match TRBD1. CDR3 size: 19 residues. J lost 6 bases, V lost 5 bases, and 21 bases had no gene match. CDR1 SGHVS and CDR2 FQNEAQ come from the germline V gene. The CDR3 DNA sequence: TGTGCCAGCAGCGGCCAATTACTAAGACAGGGTGGATCAGATGAAAAACTGTTTTTT. Translated, it gives CASSGQLLRQGGSDEKLFF.

This clone was seen once. This chain links TRBV9 with TRBJ2-1; tentative D call: TRBD1 (6 bases). Between the trimmed V and J ends, which lost 0 bases and 7 bases, there was a span of 20 bases. Germline-derived CDR1 and CDR2 are SGDLS and YYNGEE. The CDR3 covers 17 residues. CDR3 in DNA: TGTGCCAGCAGCGTAGCTACAGGGTGGGGACCCCCGAATGAGCAGTTCTTC. Amino acid sequence: CASSVATGWGPPNEQFF.

The chain employs TRBV6-5 and TRBJ1-3, with D perhaps TRBD1 (5 bases). The CDR3 covers 16 residues. Germline V lookup: CDR1 MNHEY, CDR2 SVGAGI. Trimming took off 0 bases at V and 0 bases at J, with 9 bases between the two ends. The CDR3 protein is CASSYSDRPSGNTIYF. The CDR3 DNA reads TGTGCCAGCAGTTACTCCGACAGACCCTCTGGAAACACCATATATTTT.

The V gene is TRBV28, the J gene TRBJ1-5; D remains ambiguous. CDR1 and CDR2 (germline): MDHEN, SYDVKM. V was trimmed by 2 bases and J by 1 base, leaving 6 bases between them. CDR3 length equals 14 residues. The chain's CDR3 is CASSLRGSNQPQHF. As DNA, the CDR3 is TGTGCCAGCAGTTTAAGAGGGAGCAATCAGCCCCAGCATTTT.

The rearrangement uses TRBV11-2 and TRBJ2-6; a possible D gene is TRBD1 (5 bases). The germline V gene has CDR1 SGHAT and CDR2 FQNNGV. This CDR3 spans 15 amino acids. Trimming took off 5 bases at V and 4 bases at J, with 12 bases between the two ends. The CDR3 spells CASSDQGSGANVLTF. DNA of the CDR3: TGTGCCAGCAGCGACCAGGGTTCCGGGGCCAACGTCCTGACTTTC.

J is TRBJ2-1 and V is TRBV10-1; perhaps TRBD1 as D (6 bases). CDR1 is WNHNN, CDR2 SYGVQD, per germline (reference sequence). The CDR3 consists of 10 residues. Trimming stripped 6 bases from V and 10 bases from J, with 7 bases between. This CDR3 reads CASSGTEQFF. CDR3 DNA: TGCGCCAGCAGCGGGACAGAGCAGTTCTTC.

The chain has TRBV5-4 and TRBJ1-5; 8 bases are a match to TRBD1. Germline values: CDR1 SGHNT, CDR2 YYREEE (reference sequence). Trimming removed 0 bases from V and 4 bases from J; junction bases left unmatched: 3. The length of the CDR3 is 15 residues. CDR3 protein: CASSLGDRSNQPQHF. In DNA form, the CDR3 reads TGTGCCAGCAGCTTGGGGGACAGGTCTAATCAGCCCCAGCATTTT.

The V and J genes are TRBV5-6 and TRBJ2-7, with TRBD1 identical over 9 bases. Germline assignment: CDR1 SGHDT and CDR2 YYEEEE. The CDR3 length is 17 residues. V lost 0 bases, J lost 3 bases, and 10 bases stayed unmatched. The CDR3 DNA is TGTGCCAGCAGCTTGGGGACAGGGGAATTTCGTTTCTACGAGCAGTACTTC. Translated: CASSLGTGEFRFYEQYF.